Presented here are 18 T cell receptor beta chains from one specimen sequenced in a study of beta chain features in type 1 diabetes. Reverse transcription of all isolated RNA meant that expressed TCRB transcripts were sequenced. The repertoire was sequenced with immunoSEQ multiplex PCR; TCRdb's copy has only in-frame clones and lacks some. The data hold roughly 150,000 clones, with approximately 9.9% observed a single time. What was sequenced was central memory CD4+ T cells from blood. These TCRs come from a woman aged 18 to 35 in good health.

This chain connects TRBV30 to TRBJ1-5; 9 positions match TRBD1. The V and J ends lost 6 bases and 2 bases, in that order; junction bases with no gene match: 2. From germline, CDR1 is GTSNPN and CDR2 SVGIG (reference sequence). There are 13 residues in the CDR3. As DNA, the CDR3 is TGTGCCTGCACAGGGGGCGGCAATCAGCCCCAGCATTTT. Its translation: CACTGGGNQPQHF. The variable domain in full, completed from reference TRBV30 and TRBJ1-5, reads SQTIHQWPATLVQPVGSPLSLECTVEGTSNPNLYWYRQAAGRGLQLLFYSVGIGQISSEVPQNLSASRPQDRQFILSSKKLLLSDSGFYLCACTGGGNQPQHFGDGTRLSIL.

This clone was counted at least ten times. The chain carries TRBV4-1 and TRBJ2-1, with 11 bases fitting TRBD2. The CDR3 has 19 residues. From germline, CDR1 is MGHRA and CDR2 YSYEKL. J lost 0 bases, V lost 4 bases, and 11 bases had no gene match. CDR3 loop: CASSLLGLAGPSSYNEQFF. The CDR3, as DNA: TGCGCCAGCAGCCTCCTCGGACTAGCGGGTCCGAGCTCCTACAATGAGCAGTTCTTC.

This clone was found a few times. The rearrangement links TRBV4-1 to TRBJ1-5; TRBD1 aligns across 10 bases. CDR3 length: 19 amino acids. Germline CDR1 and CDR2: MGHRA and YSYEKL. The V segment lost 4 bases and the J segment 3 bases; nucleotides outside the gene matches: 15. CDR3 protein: CASSRYAPGQGMDNQPQHF. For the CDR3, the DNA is TGCGCCAGCAGCCGCTACGCTCCGGGACAGGGGATGGACAATCAGCCCCAGCATTTT.

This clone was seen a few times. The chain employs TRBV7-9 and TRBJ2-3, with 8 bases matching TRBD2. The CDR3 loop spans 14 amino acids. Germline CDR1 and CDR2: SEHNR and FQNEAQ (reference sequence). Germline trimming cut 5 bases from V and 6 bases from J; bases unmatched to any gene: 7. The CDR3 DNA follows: TGTGCCAGCAGCCTGAGCGGGGGTGGGGATACGCAGTATTTT. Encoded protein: CASSLSGGGDTQYF.

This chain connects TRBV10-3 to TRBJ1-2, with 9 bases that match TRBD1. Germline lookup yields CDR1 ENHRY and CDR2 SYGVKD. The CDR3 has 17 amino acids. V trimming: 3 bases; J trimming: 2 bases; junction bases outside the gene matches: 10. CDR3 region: CAISDSPGQGRNYGYTF. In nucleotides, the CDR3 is TGTGCCATCAGTGACTCCCCGGGACAGGGTAGGAACTATGGCTACACCTTC.

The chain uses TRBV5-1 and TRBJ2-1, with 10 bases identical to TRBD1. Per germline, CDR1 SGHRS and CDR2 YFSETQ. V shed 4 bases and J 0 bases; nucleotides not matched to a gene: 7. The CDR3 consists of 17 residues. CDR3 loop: CASSEGQGVSSYNEQFF. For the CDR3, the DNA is TGCGCCAGCAGCGAAGGACAGGGGGTAAGCTCCTACAATGAGCAGTTCTTC.

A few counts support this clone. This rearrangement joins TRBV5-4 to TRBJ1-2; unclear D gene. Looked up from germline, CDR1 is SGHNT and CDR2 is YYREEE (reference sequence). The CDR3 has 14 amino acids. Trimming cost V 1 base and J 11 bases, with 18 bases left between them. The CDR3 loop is CASSLNLVSSGYTF. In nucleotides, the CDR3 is TGTGCCAGCAGCTTGAATCTGGTCTCATCAGGATACACCTTC. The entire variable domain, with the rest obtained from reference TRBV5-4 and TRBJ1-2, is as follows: ETGVTQSPTHLIKTRGQQVTLRCSSQSGHNTVSWYQQALGQGPQFIFQYYREEENGRGNFPPRFSGLQFPNYSSELNVNALELDDSALYLCASSLNLVSSGYTFGSGTRLTVV.

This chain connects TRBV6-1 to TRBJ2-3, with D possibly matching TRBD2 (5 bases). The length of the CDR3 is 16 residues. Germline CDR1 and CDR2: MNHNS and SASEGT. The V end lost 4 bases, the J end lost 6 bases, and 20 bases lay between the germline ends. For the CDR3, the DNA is TGTGCCAGCAGTGGAGAAGGGCTAGCCCTACCGGATACGCAGTATTTT. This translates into CASSGEGLALPDTQYF.

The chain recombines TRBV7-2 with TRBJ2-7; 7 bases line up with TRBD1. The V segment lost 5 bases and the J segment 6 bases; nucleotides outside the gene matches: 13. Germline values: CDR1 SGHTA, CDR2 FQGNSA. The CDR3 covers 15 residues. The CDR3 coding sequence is TGTGCCAGCAGCGAGAGACAGGGCCGGGGTACCGAGCAGTACTTC. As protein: CASSERQGRGTEQYF. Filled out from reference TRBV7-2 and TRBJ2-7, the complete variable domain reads GAGVSQSPSNKVTEKGKDVELRCDPISGHTALYWYRQSLGQGLEFLIYFQGNSAPDKSGLPSDRFSAERTGGSVSTLTIQRTQQEDSAVYLCASSERQGRGTEQYFGPGTRLTVT.

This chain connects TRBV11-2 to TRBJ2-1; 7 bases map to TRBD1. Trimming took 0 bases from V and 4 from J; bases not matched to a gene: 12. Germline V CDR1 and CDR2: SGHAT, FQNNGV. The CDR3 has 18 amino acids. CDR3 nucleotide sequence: TGTGCCAGCAGCTTAGACGGGACAGTGCGTGACCGGTACAATGAGCAGTTCTTC. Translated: CASSLDGTVRDRYNEQFF.

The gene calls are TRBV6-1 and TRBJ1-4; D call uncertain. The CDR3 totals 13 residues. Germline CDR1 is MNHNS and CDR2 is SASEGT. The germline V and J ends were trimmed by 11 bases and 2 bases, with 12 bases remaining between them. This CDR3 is CACAIRTNEKLFF. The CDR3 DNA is TGTGCCTGCGCAATCAGGACTAATGAAAAACTGTTTTTT.

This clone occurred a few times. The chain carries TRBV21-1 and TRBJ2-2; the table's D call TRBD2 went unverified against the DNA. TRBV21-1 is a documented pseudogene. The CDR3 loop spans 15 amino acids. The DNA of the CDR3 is TGTGCCAGCAGCAAGCGGGGCTCGAACACCGGGGAGCTGTTTTTT. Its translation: CASSKRGSNTGELFF.

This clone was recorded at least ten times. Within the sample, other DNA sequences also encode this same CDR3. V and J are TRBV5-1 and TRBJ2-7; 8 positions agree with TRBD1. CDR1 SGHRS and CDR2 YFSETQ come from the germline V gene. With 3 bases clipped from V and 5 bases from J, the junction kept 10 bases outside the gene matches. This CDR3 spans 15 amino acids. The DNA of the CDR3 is TGCGCCAGCAGCTCGCCGGGGACAGGCGGAAACGAGCAGTACTTC. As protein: CASSSPGTGGNEQYF. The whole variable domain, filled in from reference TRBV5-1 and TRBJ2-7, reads KAGVTQTPRYLIKTRGQQVTLSCSPISGHRSVSWYQQTPGQGLQFLFEYFSETQRNKGNFPGRFSGRQFSNSRSEMNVSTLELGDSALYLCASSSPGTGGNEQYFGPGTRLTVT.

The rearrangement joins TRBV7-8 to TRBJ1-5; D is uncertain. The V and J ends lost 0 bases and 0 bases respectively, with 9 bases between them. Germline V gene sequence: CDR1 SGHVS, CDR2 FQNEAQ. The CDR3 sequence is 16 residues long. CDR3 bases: TGTGCCAGCAGCTTAGCGCGGGGTTATAGCAATCAGCCCCAGCATTTT. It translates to CASSLARGYSNQPQHF. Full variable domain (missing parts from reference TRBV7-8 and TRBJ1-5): GAGVSQSPRYKVAKRGQDVALRCDPISGHVSLFWYQQALGQGPEFLTYFQNEAQLDKSGLPSDRFFAERPEGSVSTLKIQRTQQEDSAVYLCASSLARGYSNQPQHFGDGTRLSIL.

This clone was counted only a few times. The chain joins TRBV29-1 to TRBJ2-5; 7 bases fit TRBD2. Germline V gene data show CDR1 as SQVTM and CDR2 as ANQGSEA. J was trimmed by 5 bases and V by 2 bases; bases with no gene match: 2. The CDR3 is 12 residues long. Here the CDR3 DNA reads TGCAGCGTTGAAAAGGGAGGGGAGACCCAGTACTTC. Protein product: CSVEKGGETQYF.

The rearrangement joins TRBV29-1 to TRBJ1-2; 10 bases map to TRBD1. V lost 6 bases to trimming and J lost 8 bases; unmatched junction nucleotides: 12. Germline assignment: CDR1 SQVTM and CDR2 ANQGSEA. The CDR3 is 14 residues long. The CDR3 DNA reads TGCAGCGTAGTTACCGGGACAGGGGAGAGGGGCTACACCTTC. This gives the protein CSVVTGTGERGYTF.

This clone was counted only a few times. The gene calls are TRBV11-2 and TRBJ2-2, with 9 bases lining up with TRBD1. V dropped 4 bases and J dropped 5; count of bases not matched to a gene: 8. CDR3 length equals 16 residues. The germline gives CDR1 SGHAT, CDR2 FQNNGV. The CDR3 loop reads CASSWRGQGWTGELFF. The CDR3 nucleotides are TGTGCCAGCAGCTGGAGGGGACAGGGATGGACCGGGGAGCTGTTTTTT.

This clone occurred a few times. Here the CDR3 DNA reads TGCGCCAGCAGCTTGAAGGGACAGGGGAACACCGGGGAGCTGTTTTTT. It yields the protein CASSLKGQGNTGELFF. The V gene is TRBV5-1, the J gene TRBJ2-2, with TRBD1 identical over 9 bases. Germline CDR1 reads SGHRS; CDR2 reads YFSETQ. The CDR3 is made up of 16 amino acids. Losses at the gene ends were 1 base for V and 1 base for J; bases not matched to a gene: 2.